This passage covers 7 T cell receptor beta chains from one sample sequenced in a study of cytomegalovirus exposure and HLA in healthy donors. TCRdb keeps only in-frame clones here, not all; method: immunoSEQ multiplex PCR. This sample yields approximately 150,000 clones, of which approximately 86% are seen a single time; 3.5% to 5.5% belongs to the top ten. The sample comprised PBMCs. All receptors come from a man aged 18 to 29 in good health and CMV-seropositive.

This sequence joins TRBV5-1 and TRBJ2-1; D is possibly TRBD1 (5 bases). CDR3 size: 16 residues. The germline V gene encodes CDR1 SGHRS and CDR2 YFSETQ. Trimming cost V 5 bases and J 0 bases, with 15 bases left between them. The CDR3 nucleotides read TGCGCCAGCAGTAGAGACAGATACCGCTCCTACAATGAGCAGTTCTTC. Its translation: CASSRDRYRSYNEQFF.

The CDR3 loop is CASSLTSGISYNEQFF. For the CDR3, the DNA is TGCGCCAGCAGCTTGACTAGCGGGATTTCCTACAATGAGCAGTTCTTC. The chain recombines TRBV5-1 with TRBJ2-1; TRBD2 aligns across 10 bases. There are 16 residues in the CDR3. J was trimmed by 1 base and V by 1 base; bases with no gene match: 2. Per germline, CDR1 SGHRS and CDR2 YFSETQ.

This chain links TRBV27 with TRBJ1-3; TRBD1 aligns across 8 bases. J gave up 0 bases and V 5 bases, and 12 bases lay outside the gene matches. CDR1 and CDR2 (germline): MNHEY, SMNVEV (reference sequence). The CDR3 covers 18 residues. In DNA form, the CDR3 reads TGTGCCAGCAGTGGGACAGGTCTGCCCCGTTCCTCTGGAAACACCATATATTTT. Its protein is CASSGTGLPRSSGNTIYF.

This sequence joins TRBV6-1 and TRBJ1-3, with TRBD1 identical over 7 bases. The J segment lost 0 bases and the V segment lost 8 bases, leaving 4 bases of the junction unmatched. This CDR3 contains 14 residues. Germline CDR1 and CDR2: MNHNS and SASEGT. The DNA of the CDR3 is TGTGCCAGCGGGACAGCCCTCTCTGGAAACACCATATATTTT. Translating gives CASGTALSGNTIYF.

The V call is TRBV27, the J call TRBJ1-5; 12 nucleotides agree with TRBD1. CDR3 length: 15 amino acids. Germline lookup yields CDR1 MNHEY and CDR2 SMNVEV (reference sequence). V trimming: 5 bases; J trimming: 7 bases; junction bases outside the gene matches: 6. For the CDR3, the DNA is TGTGCCAGCAGTCCCGGGACAGGGGGCCGACAGCCCCAGCATTTT. This encodes CASSPGTGGRQPQHF.

The chain links TRBV6-4 to TRBJ2-3, with 10 bases aligning to TRBD2. The CDR3 loop spans 15 amino acids. Germline CDR1 MRHNA, CDR2 SNTAGT. V lost 3 bases to trimming and J lost 4 bases; unmatched junction nucleotides: 4. The CDR3 loop is CASSEEAGGPDTQYF. CDR3 coding DNA: TGTGCCAGCAGTGAGGAAGCGGGGGGGCCAGATACGCAGTATTTT.

V is TRBV12-5 and J is TRBJ1-2; D remains ambiguous. The CDR3 loop spans 10 amino acids. Trimming left V 6 bases short and J 8 bases short, with 7 bases between. Germline lookup yields CDR1 LGHNT and CDR2 FRNRAP. For the CDR3, the DNA is TGTGCTAGTGGCCTGAGGGGCTACACCTTC. Its protein is CASGLRGYTF.